This T cell receptor (beta chain) was retrieved from a study of shared clonotypes between healthy human individuals. Assay execution proceeded at the deep level. Here immunoSEQ multiplex PCR was the method, and the copy in TCRdb shows in-frame clones only, minus some. Here the sample spans some 1,900,000 clones, approximately 95% being singletons. The CDR3 sequence is 15 residues long. V lost 0 bases and J lost 1, with 11 bases in between. The V gene's germline CDR1 is SGDLS and CDR2 YYNGEE. Terminally differentiated effector memory CD45RA+ cells were excluded by CCR7 positive selection of CD45RO-negative cells. Participating donors were healthy, HIV-negative adults free of recent acute infections or vaccinations. Overall study results and limits: Clonotypes which were not shared had lower generation probabilities than clonotypes that all four donors shared. Despite large depth, sorted-subset datasets appeared incompletely sequenced.

A remark on this clone: Its antigen is as yet unknown. The same CDR3 also results from other DNA sequences found in this sample.

Sample: naive CD8+ T cells sorted from blood. V is TRBV9 and J is TRBJ2-7; D call uncertain. This TCR was recovered from a man younger than 35 in good health. As DNA, the CDR3 is TGTGCCAGCAGCGTAGGTTCCGGGTTATCCTACGAGCAGTACTTC. Its translation: CASSVGSGLSYEQYF.